The 13 T cell receptor beta chains below come from one sample, sequenced in a study of Ad26.COV2.S vaccination and SARS-CoV-2 variants. As for treatment: 15 to 20 received Ad26.COV2.S at low or high dose, single or two shots; 5 received placebo; per-sample allocation not given. The samples date from day 63 after the first vaccine or placebo injection. The table came from immunoSEQ multiplex PCR; TCRdb's copy has only in-frame clones and leaves some out. Seen here are around 270,000 clones, around nine tenths observed once, and the top ten hold just under 3%. This material consisted of peripheral blood, taken in a trial of Ad26.COV2.S vaccine versus placebo. Source of these receptors: a person aged 18-65 years who received the Ad26.COV2.S COVID-19 vaccine or a placebo.

The chain joins TRBV30 to TRBJ2-7; 7 nucleotides agree with TRBD2. The V and J ends lost 0 bases and 3 bases, in that order; junction bases with no gene match: 2. Germline V gene sequence: CDR1 GTSNPN, CDR2 SVGIG (reference sequence). The CDR3 has 13 residues. CDR3 sequence reads: CAWSVSGGYEQYF. CDR3 coding DNA: TGTGCCTGGAGTGTGTCGGGGGGCTACGAGCAGTACTTC.

This clone appeared once. The chain is built from TRBV13 and TRBJ2-1, with D unresolved. There are 12 residues in the CDR3. CDR1 and CDR2 (germline): PRHDT, FYEKMQ (reference sequence). V was shortened by 8 bases and J by 10 bases, with 15 bases between the two germline ends. CDR3 nucleotide sequence: TGTGCCAGCTCCTTAGGGCCTGGGGAGCAGTTCTTC. Encoded protein: CASSLGPGEQFF. The whole variable domain, remainder taken from reference TRBV13 and TRBJ2-1, is AAGVIQSPRHLIKEKRETATLKCYPIPRHDTVYWYQQGPGQDPQFLISFYEKMQSDKGSIPDRFSAQQFSDYHSELNMSSLELGDSALYFCASSLGPGEQFFGPGTRLTVL.

This chain links TRBV7-9 with TRBJ2-7; D is uncertain. V dropped 5 bases and J dropped 4 bases, with 21 bases sitting between them. Germline V gene lookup returns CDR1 SEHNR and CDR2 FQNEAQ (reference sequence). The CDR3 length is 16 residues. The DNA of the CDR3 is TGTGCCAGCAGCCAATTTCCCTCCGGTCTGGGGTACGAGCAGTACTTC. It specifies CASSQFPSGLGYEQYF.

This sequence joins TRBV19 and TRBJ2-5, with D perhaps being TRBD1 or TRBD2 (5 bases each). Looked up from germline, CDR1 is LNHDA and CDR2 is SQIVND (reference sequence). The CDR3 extends over 14 amino acids. V dropped 3 bases and J dropped 1 base, with 9 bases sitting between them. This CDR3 is CASSIWGTQETQYF. CDR3 nucleotide sequence: TGTGCCAGTAGTATCTGGGGGACCCAAGAGACCCAGTACTTC. Full variable domain (rest looked up from reference TRBV19 and TRBJ2-5): DGGITQSPKYLFRKEGQNVTLSCEQNLNHDAMYWYRQDPGQGLRLIYYSQIVNDFQKGDIAEGYSVSREKKESFPLTVTSAQKNPTAFYLCASSIWGTQETQYFGPGTRLLVL.

This chain uses TRBV6-6 with TRBJ1-1; 7 bases align to TRBD1. CDR1 MNHNY and CDR2 SVGAGI come from the germline V gene (reference sequence). There are 13 residues in the CDR3. The V and J ends lost 5 bases and 6 bases, in that order; junction bases with no gene match: 6. The CDR3 is CASSPRTGAEAFF. CDR3 DNA: TGTGCCAGCAGTCCACGGACAGGCGCTGAAGCTTTCTTT.

The genes are TRBV7-3 and TRBJ2-1; 12 bases fit TRBD2. The length of the CDR3 is 15 residues. Germline V CDR1 and CDR2: SGHTA, FQGTGA. The V and J ends lost 3 bases and 7 bases, in that order; junction bases with no gene match: 4. The CDR3 sequence is CASSFLAGGQNEQFF. DNA for the CDR3: TGTGCCAGCAGCTTCCTAGCGGGGGGGCAGAATGAGCAGTTCTTC.

The V and J genes are TRBV7-8 and TRBJ1-5, with D unresolved. The CDR3 totals 15 residues. Germline V gene lookup returns CDR1 SGHVS and CDR2 FQNEAQ. V was clipped by 1 base and J by 4 bases, with 11 bases between them. The CDR3 DNA is TGTGCCAGCAGCTTAGTAATCTCGGGGAATCAGCCCCAGCATTTT. Translating gives CASSLVISGNQPQHF.

The J gene is TRBJ1-1, the V gene TRBV3-1 (or the pseudogene TRBV3-2); D may be TRBD1 (5 bases). Trimming removed 4 bases from V and 0 bases from J, with 12 bases in between. The CDR3 loop spans 15 amino acids. Germline V CDR1 and CDR2: LGHDT, YNNKEL (reference sequence). This CDR3 reads CASSPGRDLNTEAFF. Written as DNA, the CDR3 is TGTGCCAGCAGCCCGGGGCGGGACTTGAACACTGAAGCTTTCTTT.

The rearrangement uses TRBV29-1 and TRBJ2-1, with 15 bases that match TRBD2. J was trimmed by 7 bases and V by 5 bases; bases with no gene match: 3. CDR3 size: 14 residues. CDR1 SQVTM and CDR2 ANQGSEA come from the germline V gene. CDR3 bases: TGCAGCGTTCCCGGGACTAGCGGGAGGAATGAGCAGTTCTTC. Its translation is CSVPGTSGRNEQFF.

The V call is TRBV2, the J call TRBJ1-2, with no clear D. Looked up from germline, CDR1 is SNHLY and CDR2 is FYNNEI. With 6 bases removed from V and 8 bases from J, the gap between germline ends came to 13 bases. This CDR3 contains 12 residues. The CDR3 here is CASSVSKVGYTF. The CDR3 coding sequence is TGTGCCAGCAGCGTCAGTAAGGTCGGCTACACCTTC.

The table lists this clone with a count of one. The chain joins TRBV3-1 (or the pseudogene TRBV3-2) to TRBJ1-3; D unclear. Germline V gene lookup returns CDR1 LGHDT and CDR2 YNNKEL (reference sequence). V lost 0 bases, J lost 2 bases, and 14 bases lay in between. The CDR3 covers 17 residues. The CDR3 here is CASSQDVVGMAGNTIYF. The CDR3 region has the DNA TGTGCCAGCAGCCAAGATGTGGTAGGGATGGCTGGAAACACCATATATTTT.

The rearrangement joins TRBV7-6 to TRBJ2-3; 9 bases are a match to TRBD2. In germline, CDR1 is SGHVS, CDR2 FNYEAQ. The CDR3 sequence is 16 residues long. The J segment lost 4 bases and the V segment lost 5 bases, leaving 10 bases of the junction unmatched. The CDR3 loop reads CASSLGAGGLADTQYF. The CDR3 nucleotides are TGTGCCAGCAGCCTAGGGGCGGGAGGGCTCGCAGATACGCAGTATTTT.

The CDR3: CASSEALQAGNYGYTF. The CDR3 region has the DNA TGTGCCAGCAGTGAAGCGCTTCAGGCGGGGAACTATGGCTACACCTTC. The V and J genes are TRBV2 and TRBJ1-2; no clear D gene. V gave up 0 bases and J gave up 2 bases, with 13 bases separating them. The V gene's germline CDR1 is SNHLY and CDR2 FYNNEI. The CDR3 has 16 amino acids.